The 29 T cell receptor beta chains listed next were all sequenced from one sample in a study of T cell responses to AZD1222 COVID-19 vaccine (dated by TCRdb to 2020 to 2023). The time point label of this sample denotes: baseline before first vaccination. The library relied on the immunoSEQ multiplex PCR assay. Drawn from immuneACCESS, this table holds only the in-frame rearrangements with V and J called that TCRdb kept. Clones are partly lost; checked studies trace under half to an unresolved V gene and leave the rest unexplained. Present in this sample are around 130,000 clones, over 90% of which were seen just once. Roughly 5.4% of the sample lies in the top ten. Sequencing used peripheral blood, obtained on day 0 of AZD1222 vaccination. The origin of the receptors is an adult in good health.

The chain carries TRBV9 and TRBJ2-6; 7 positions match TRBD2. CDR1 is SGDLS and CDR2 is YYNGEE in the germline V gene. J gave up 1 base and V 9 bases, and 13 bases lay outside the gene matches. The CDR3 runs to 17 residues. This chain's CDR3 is CATSERGEPSGANVLTF. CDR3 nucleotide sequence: TGTGCCACCTCAGAACGGGGGGAACCTTCTGGGGCCAACGTCCTGACTTTC. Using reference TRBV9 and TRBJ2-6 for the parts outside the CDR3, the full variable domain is DSGVTQTPKHLITATGQRVTLRCSPRSGDLSVYWYQQSLDQGLQFLIQYYNGEERAKGNILERFSAQQFPDLHSELNLSSLELGDSALYFCATSERGEPSGANVLTFGAGSRLTVL.

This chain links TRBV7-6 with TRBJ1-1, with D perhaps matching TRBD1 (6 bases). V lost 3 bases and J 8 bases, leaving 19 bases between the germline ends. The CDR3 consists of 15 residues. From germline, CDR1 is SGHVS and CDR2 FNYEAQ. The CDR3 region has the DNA TGTGCCAGCAGCTTGGAAGGGACAAGCCAGTGGGAAGCTTTCTTT. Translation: CASSLEGTSQWEAFF. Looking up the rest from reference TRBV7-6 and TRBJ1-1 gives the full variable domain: GAGVSQSPRYKVTKRGQDVALRCDPISGHVSLYWYRQALGQGPEFLTYFNYEAQQDKSGLPNDRFSAERPEGSISTLTIQRTEQRDSAMYRCASSLEGTSQWEAFFGQGTRLTVV.

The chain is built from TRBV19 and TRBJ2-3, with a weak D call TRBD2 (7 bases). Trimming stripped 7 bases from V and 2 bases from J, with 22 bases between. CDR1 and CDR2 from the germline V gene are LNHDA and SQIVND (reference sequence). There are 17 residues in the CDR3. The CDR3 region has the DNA TGTGCCAGTAATTCCGGGCTGGGGGGGGCCTTCACAGATACGCAGTATTTT. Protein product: CASNSGLGGAFTDTQYF.

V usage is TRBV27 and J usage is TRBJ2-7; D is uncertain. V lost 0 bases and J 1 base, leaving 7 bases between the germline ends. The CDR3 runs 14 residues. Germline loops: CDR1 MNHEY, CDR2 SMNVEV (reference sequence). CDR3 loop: CASSLSVGSYEQYF. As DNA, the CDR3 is TGTGCCAGCAGTTTATCGGTTGGGTCCTACGAGCAGTACTTC.

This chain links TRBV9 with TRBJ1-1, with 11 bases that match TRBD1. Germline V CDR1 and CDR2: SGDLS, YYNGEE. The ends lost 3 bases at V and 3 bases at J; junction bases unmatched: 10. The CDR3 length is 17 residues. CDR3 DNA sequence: TGTGCCAGCAGCGGACTGGACAGGGGGCATGGTGACACTGAAGCTTTCTTT. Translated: CASSGLDRGHGDTEAFF.

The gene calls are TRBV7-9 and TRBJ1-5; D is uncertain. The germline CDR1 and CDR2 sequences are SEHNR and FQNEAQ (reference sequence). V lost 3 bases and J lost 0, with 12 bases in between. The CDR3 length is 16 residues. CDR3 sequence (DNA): TGTGCCAGCAGCTTCGAGACACTGGATAGCAATCAGCCCCAGCATTTT. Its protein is CASSFETLDSNQPQHF. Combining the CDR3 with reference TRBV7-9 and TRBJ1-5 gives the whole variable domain DTGVSQNPRHKITKRGQNVTFRCDPISEHNRLYWYRQTLGQGPEFLTYFQNEAQLEKSRLLSDRFSAERPKGSFSTLEIQRTEQGDSAMYLCASSFETLDSNQPQHFGDGTRLSIL.

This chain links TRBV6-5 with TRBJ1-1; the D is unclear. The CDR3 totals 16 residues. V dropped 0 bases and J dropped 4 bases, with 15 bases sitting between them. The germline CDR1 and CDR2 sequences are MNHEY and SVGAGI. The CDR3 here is CASSYSGEGWGTEAFF. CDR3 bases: TGTGCCAGCAGTTACTCGGGTGAGGGTTGGGGCACTGAAGCTTTCTTT.

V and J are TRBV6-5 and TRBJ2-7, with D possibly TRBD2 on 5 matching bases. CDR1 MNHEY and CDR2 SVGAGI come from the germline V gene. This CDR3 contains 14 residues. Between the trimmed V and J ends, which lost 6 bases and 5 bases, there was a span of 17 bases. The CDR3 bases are TGTGCCAGCAGGTACGGGGAAGCGAGCCACGAGCAGTACTTC. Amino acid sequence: CASRYGEASHEQYF.

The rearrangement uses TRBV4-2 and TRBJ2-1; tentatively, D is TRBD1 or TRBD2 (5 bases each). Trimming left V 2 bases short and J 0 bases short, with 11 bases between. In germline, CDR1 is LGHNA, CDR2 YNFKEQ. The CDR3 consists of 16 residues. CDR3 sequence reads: CASSQRDRSSYNEQFF. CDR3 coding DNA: TGTGCCAGCAGCCAAAGGGACCGTAGCTCCTACAATGAGCAGTTCTTC.

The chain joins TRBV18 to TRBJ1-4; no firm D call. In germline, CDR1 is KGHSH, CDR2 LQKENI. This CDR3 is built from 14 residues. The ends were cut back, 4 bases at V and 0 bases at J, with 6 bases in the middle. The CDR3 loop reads CASSRVATNEKLFF. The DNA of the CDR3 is TGTGCCAGCTCACGGGTCGCAACTAATGAAAAACTGTTTTTT.

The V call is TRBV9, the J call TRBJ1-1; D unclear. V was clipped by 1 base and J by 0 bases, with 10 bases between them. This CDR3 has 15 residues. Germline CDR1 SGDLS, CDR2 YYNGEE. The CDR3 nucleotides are TGTGCCAGCAGCGTAACGTGGGCCATGAACACTGAAGCTTTCTTT. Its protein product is CASSVTWAMNTEAFF.

DNA of the CDR3: TGTGCCAGCAGCGCCTACCTTCGGGGGGAGGCCGGGGAGCTGTTTTTT. Its protein is CASSAYLRGEAGELFF. The V gene is TRBV9, the J gene TRBJ2-2, with 7 bases fitting TRBD2. The CDR3 has 16 amino acids. V gave up 3 bases and J gave up 6 bases; unmatched junction bases: 11. CDR1 is SGDLS and CDR2 is YYNGEE in the germline V gene.

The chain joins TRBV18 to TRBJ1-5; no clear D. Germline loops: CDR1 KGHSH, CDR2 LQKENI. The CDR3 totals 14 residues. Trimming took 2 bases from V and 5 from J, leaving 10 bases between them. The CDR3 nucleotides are TGTGCCAGCTCACCAGGGATAACCGATCAGCCCCAGCATTTT. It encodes CASSPGITDQPQHF.

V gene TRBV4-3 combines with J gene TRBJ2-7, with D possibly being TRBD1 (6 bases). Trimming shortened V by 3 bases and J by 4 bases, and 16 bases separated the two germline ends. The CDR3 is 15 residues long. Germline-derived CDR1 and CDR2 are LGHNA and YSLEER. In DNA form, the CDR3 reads TGCGCCAGCAGCCAGAGGGGGACGCCTTTATACGAGCAGTACTTC. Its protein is CASSQRGTPLYEQYF.

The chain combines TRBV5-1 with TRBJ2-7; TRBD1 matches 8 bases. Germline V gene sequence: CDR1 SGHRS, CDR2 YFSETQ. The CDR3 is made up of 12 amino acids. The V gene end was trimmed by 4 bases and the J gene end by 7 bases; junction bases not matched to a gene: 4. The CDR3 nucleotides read TGCGCCAGCAGCGTGACAGGGGAAGAGCAGTACTTC. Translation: CASSVTGEEQYF.

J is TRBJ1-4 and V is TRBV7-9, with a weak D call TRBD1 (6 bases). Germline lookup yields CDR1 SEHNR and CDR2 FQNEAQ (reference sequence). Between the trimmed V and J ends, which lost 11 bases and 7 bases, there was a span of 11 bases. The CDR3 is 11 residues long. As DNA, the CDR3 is TGTGCCTCCCTAGGGGGTGAAAAACTGTTTTTT. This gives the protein CASLGGEKLFF.

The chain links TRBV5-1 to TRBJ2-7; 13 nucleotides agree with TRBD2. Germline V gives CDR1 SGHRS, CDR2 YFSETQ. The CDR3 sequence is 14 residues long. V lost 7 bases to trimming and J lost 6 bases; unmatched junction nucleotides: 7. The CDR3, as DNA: TGCGCCAGCCGGAAACTAGCGGGAGGGCCCGAGCAGTACTTC. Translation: CASRKLAGGPEQYF.

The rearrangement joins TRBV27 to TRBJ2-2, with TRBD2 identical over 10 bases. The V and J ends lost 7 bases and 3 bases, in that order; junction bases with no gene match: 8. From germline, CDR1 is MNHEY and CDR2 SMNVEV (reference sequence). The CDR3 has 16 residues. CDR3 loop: CASKIGLADYTGELFF. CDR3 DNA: TGTGCCAGCAAGATCGGACTAGCGGACTACACCGGGGAGCTGTTTTTT.

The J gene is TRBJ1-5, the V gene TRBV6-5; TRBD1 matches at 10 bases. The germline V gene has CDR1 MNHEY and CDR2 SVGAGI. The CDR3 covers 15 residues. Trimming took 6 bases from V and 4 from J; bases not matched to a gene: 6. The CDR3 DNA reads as TGTGCCAGCAGCCCGGACAGGGGGGGGAATCAGCCCCAGCATTTT. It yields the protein CASSPDRGGNQPQHF.

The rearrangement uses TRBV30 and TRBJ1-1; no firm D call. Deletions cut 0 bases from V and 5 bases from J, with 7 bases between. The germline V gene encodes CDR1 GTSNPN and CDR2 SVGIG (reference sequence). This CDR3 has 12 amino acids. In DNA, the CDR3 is TGTGCCTGGAGTGTAACGTGGACTGAAGCTTTCTTT. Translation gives CAWSVTWTEAFF. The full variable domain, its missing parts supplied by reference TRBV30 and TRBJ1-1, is SQTIHQWPATLVQPVGSPLSLECTVEGTSNPNLYWYRQAAGRGLQLLFYSVGIGQISSEVPQNLSASRPQDRQFILSSKKLLLSDSGFYLCAWSVTWTEAFFGQGTRLTVV.

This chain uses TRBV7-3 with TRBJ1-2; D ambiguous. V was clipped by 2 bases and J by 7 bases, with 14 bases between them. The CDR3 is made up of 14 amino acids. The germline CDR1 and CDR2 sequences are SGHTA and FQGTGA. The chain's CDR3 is CASSLEGNDGGYTF. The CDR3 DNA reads TGTGCCAGCAGCTTAGAGGGAAACGACGGTGGCTACACCTTC.

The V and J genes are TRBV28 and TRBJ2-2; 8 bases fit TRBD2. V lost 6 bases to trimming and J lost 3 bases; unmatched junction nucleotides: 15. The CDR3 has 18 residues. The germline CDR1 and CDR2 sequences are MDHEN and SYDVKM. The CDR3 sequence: CASRMQSFWREDTGELFF. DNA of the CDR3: TGTGCCAGCAGGATGCAAAGTTTTTGGCGGGAGGACACCGGGGAGCTGTTTTTT.

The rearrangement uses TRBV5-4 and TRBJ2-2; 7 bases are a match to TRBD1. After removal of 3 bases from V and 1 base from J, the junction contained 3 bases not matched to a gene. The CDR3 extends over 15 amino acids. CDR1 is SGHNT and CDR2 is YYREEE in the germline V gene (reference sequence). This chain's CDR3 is CASSSQGVNTGELFF. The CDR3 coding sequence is TGTGCCAGCAGCTCCCAGGGGGTGAACACCGGGGAGCTGTTTTTT.

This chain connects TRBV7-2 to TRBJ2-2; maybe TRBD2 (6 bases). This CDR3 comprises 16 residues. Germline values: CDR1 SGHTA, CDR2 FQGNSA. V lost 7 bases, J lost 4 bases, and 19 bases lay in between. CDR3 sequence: CASNLASGGRTGELFF. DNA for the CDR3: TGTGCCAGCAACCTAGCGTCTGGGGGTCGCACCGGGGAGCTGTTTTTT.

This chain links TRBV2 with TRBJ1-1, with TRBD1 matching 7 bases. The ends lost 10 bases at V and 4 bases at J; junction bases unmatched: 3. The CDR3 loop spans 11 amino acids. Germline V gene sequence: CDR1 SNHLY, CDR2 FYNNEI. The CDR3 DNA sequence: TGTGCCACTCACAGGGGCACTGAAGCTTTCTTT. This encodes CATHRGTEAFF.

The DNA for the CDR3 is TGTGCCAGCAGTGACCCCGGACTAGCGGGAGGCTGGGGTGAGCAGTTCTTC. Protein: CASSDPGLAGGWGEQFF. The chain carries TRBV25-1 and TRBJ2-1, with TRBD2 matching 14 bases. Germline CDR1 reads MGHDK; CDR2 reads SYGVNS. There are 17 residues in the CDR3. Unmatched junction bases numbered 10, after V lost 3 bases and J lost 9 bases.

The CDR3 region has the DNA TGTGCCACCAGCAGACCCACCAGGAGCTCCTATAATTCACCCCTCCACTTT. Amino acid sequence: CATSRPTRSSYNSPLHF. The chain is built from TRBV15 and TRBJ1-6, with D unresolved. The CDR3 has 17 amino acids. V lost 2 bases, J lost 0 bases, and 11 bases lay in between. The germline CDR1 and CDR2 sequences are LNHNV and YYDKDF (reference sequence).

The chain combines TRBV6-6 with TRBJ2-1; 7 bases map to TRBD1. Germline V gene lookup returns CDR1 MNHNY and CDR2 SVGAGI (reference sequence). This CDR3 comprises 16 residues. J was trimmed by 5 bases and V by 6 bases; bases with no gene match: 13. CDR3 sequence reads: CASRPTPGQKNNEQFF. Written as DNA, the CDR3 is TGTGCCAGCAGACCAACTCCGGGACAGAAAAACAATGAGCAGTTCTTC.

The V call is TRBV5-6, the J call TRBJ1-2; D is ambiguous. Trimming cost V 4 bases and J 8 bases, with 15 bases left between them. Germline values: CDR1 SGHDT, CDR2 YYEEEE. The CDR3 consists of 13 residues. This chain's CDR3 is CASSIGGSEGYTF. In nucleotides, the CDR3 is TGTGCCAGCAGCATCGGAGGGTCGGAGGGCTACACCTTC.